A single T cell receptor beta chain is shown here with its context. V was pared by 7 bases and J by 10 bases, with 12 bases of the junction left unmatched. The CDR3 is 13 amino acids. CDR1 and CDR2 (germline): MRHNA, SNTAGT. This specimen belongs to a study of cytomegalovirus exposure and HLA in healthy donors. The PCR contained 60 Vbeta and 13 Jbeta primers. Original analysis: It was a later analysis that counted about 80 million unique TCR beta chains, of which about 10 million were shared. The data were produced by immunoSEQ multiplex PCR, yet TCRdb's version contains in-frame clones alone and is incomplete. That table is the source of V, J and clone size, and D and trimming were worked out from the DNA. Its clone listing holds around 80,000 clones.

The sequencing sample was made of PBMCs. This receptor was taken from a man aged 35 to 55 in good health and CMV-seronegative. This sequence joins TRBV6-4 and TRBJ1-2; 7 nucleotides line up with TRBD1. The CDR3 DNA sequence: TGTGCCAGCACCACCCGGGACAGATCCTACTACACCTTC. The encoded protein is CASTTRDRSYYTF.